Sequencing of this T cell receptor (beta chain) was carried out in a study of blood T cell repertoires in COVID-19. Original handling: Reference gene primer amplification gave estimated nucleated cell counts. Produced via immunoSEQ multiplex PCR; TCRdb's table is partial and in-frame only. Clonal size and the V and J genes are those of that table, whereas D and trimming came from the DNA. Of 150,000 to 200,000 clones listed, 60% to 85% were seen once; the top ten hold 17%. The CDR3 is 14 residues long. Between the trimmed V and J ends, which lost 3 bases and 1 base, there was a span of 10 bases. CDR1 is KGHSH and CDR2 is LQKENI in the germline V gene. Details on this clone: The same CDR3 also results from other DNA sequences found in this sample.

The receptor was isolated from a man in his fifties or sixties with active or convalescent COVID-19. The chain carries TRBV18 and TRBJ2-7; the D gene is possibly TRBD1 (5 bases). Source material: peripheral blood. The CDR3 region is CASSPARDSYEQYF. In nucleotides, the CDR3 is TGTGCCAGCTCACCTGCCAGGGATTCCTACGAGCAGTACTTC.